This note documents a single TCR beta chain sequence. This clone's antigen is unknown. No base qualities exist here, and no much larger clone lies one base off it. The CDR3 regions of human TCRbeta chains were analyzed by immunosequencing. For the original study's pipeline: TCRs in the repertoires were compared against a reference library of SARS-CoV-2-specific TCRs that had been generated with the MIRA antigen-specificity platform. Breadth was defined as the fraction of unique TCRs that were SARS-CoV-2-associated, and depth was defined as the fraction of total T cells that were SARS-CoV-2-associated. Using the MIRA data, every spike-specific TCR was mapped to the spike region that the TCR reacted to and assigned to either a CD4 or a CD8 class. Log10-transformed breadth and depth values were compared by one-way ANOVA with Sidak's multiple comparisons tests. Not all clones reach the TCRdb copy of this immuneACCESS table, which keeps in-frame sequences only. Checked studies attribute under half of the gap to unresolved V genes and leave the rest unexplained. The V and J calls and clone size come from that table; D and trimming were worked out from the DNA. This sample is represented by 200,000 or so clones; almost 95% of them were singletons. The ten largest clones take up 7% to 9.5% of the sample.

This sample was taken from a study of T cell responses to AZD1222 COVID-19 vaccine (dated by TCRdb to the early 2020s). Some background on the complete study: Because spike-specific TCR depth and breadth did not differ between the two schedules, AZD1222 recipients who got a second dose at roughly 4 weeks were pooled with those who got a second dose at roughly 12 weeks. TCR sequencing covered fewer than 250 trial participants: some 210 given two doses of AZD1222 and about 26 given two doses of MenACWY control vaccine. Enrollment into the trials was organized by age into subgroups of 18-55, 56-69 and 70-plus years, and those subgroups contained approximately 160, 26 and 62 TCR-sequenced participants, respectively.

What the authors observed across the whole study: The vaccine-associated CD4 TCRs covered the entire spike protein, and the dominant responses fell in regions 160-218 and 743-854. In the small 56-69-year group, the increase in depth fell short of significance, most likely because of low power. Because no day 14 peak-response samples were available, the repertoires could be characterized only after the peak T cell response. Conclusions about previously exposed vaccinees are limited because only a handful of AZD1222 recipients were SARS-CoV-2 seropositive at baseline. After two AZD1222 doses, both the breadth and the depth of spike-specific TCRs were significantly higher than at day 0 and than in MenACWY recipients. Participants were mostly white British, with more females than males. The authors suggested clonal diversity may have been underestimated. Reportedly, almost half of the unique spike-specific TCRs recognized epitopes lying outside the regions that are mutated in the B.1.351 and B.1.1.7 variants.

The sample's time point, from its label and the paper: baseline before first vaccination. Vaccinee samples came from UK trials COV001 and COV002, including a single-blind randomized controlled phase 2/3 trial of AZD1222 (ChAdOx1 nCoV-19) in healthy adults. For TCRbeta chain sequencing, PBMC samples from trial participants were taken at day 0 and at day 28 after the second dose. CDR1 and CDR2 were assigned from the germline V gene as MDHEN and SYDVKM. V is shortened by 7 bases, J by 4 bases, and the region joining them spans 17 bases. The CDR3 sequence holds 15 residues, the cysteine and phenylalanine included. The DNA shown is the 45-base CDR3, in frame from base 1.

The receptor was isolated from an adult in good health. The chain is assembled from TRBV28 and TRBJ1-5; a tentative D match to TRBD1 spans 6 bases. The starting material was peripheral blood, obtained on day 0 of AZD1222 vaccination. The CDR3 protein: CASTFRTVGNQPQHF. The bases read TGTGCCAGCACCTTCAGGACAGTAGGTAATCAGCCCCAGCATTTT.